This T cell receptor beta chain is drawn from a study of blood T cell repertoires in COVID-19. Across the whole study: Material from acute and convalescent COVID-19 was sourced from the United States, Italy and Spain.

In germline, CDR1 is KGHSH, CDR2 LQKENI. V lost 5 bases to trimming and J lost 2 bases, with 9 bases between them. CDR3 length: 13 amino acids. This table comes from immunoSEQ multiplex PCR, and its TCRdb copy is limited to in-frame clones, with some not included. The table shows roughly 230,000 clones, with 70% to 90% occurring only once. V and J are TRBV18 and TRBJ1-1; no reliable D call. This receptor was obtained from a woman aged 45 to 65 who had been exposed to COVID-19. Sequencing was carried out using PBMCs or T cells enriched from blood (not recorded which). The CDR3 protein is CASSENFNTEAFF. As DNA, the CDR3 is TGTGCCAGCTCAGAAAACTTTAACACTGAAGCTTTCTTT.